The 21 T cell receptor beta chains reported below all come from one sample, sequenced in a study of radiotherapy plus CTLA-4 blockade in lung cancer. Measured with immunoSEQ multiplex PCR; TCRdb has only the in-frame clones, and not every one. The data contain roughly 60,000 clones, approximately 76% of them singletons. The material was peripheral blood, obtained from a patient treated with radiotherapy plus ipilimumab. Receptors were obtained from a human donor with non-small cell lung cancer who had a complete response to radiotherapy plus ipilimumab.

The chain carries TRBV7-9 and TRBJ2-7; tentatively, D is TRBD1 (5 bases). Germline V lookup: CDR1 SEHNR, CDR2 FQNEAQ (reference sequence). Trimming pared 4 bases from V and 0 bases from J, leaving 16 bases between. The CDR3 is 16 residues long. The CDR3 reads CASSSLDSSSSYEQYF. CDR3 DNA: TGTGCCAGCAGCTCCCTCGACAGTTCTAGCTCCTACGAGCAGTACTTC.

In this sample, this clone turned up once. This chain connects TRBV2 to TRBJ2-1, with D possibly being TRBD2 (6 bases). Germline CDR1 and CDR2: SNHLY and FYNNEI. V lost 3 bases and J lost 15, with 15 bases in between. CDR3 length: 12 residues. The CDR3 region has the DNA TGTGCCAGCAGTGAGATGGGGCGGGGTAGGTTCTTC. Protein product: CASSEMGRGRFF.

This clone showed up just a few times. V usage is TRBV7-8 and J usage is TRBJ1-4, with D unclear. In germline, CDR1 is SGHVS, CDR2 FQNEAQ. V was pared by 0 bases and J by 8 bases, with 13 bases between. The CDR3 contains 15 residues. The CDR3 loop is CASSLAWGAGEKLFF. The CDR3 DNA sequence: TGTGCCAGCAGCTTAGCGTGGGGAGCCGGGGAAAAACTGTTTTTT.

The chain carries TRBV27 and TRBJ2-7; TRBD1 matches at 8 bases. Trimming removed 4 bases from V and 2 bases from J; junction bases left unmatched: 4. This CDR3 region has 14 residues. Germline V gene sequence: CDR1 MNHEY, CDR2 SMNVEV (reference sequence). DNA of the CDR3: TGTGCCAGCAGTTCGGACAGGGACACCTACGAGCAGTACTTC. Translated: CASSSDRDTYEQYF.

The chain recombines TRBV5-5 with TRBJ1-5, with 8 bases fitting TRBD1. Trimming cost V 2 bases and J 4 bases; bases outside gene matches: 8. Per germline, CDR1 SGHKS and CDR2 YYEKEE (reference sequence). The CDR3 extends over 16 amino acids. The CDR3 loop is CASSFGQGRTNQPQHF. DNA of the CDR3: TGTGCCAGCAGCTTCGGACAGGGCAGAACGAATCAGCCCCAGCATTTT.

The CDR3 bases are TGCGCCAGCGTTCGGAGGCCCCAGCATTTT. It translates to CASVRRPQHF. This sequence joins TRBV10-1 and TRBJ1-5, with unresolved D. The CDR3 sequence is 10 residues long. CDR1 is WNHNN and CDR2 is SYGVQD in the germline V gene (reference sequence). The V end lost 8 bases, the J end lost 9 bases, and 8 bases lay between the germline ends.

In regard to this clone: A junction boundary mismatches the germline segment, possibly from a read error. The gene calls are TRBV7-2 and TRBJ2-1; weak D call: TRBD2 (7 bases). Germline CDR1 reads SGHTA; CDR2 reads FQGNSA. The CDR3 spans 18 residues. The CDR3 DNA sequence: TGTGCCAGCAGATTAGTTTCGGGGGGCCGCGGCTCCTACAATGAGCAGTTCTTC. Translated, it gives CASRLVSGGRGSYNEQFF.

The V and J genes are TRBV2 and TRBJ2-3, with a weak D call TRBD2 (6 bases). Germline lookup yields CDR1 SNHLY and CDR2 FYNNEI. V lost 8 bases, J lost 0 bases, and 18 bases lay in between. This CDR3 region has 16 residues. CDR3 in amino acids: CASSRLFGGSTDTQYF. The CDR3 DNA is TGTGCCAGCTCGAGACTCTTCGGGGGAAGCACAGATACGCAGTATTTT.

For the CDR3, the DNA is TGCGCCAGCAGCTTGGCTCCACAGGGGCGGGACACCGGGGAGCTGTTTTTT. It codes for CASSLAPQGRDTGELFF. The gene calls are TRBV5-1 and TRBJ2-2; 7 nucleotides align to TRBD1. V lost 0 bases, J lost 3 bases, and 8 bases stayed unmatched. Germline V gene sequence: CDR1 SGHRS, CDR2 YFSETQ. The CDR3 spans 17 residues.

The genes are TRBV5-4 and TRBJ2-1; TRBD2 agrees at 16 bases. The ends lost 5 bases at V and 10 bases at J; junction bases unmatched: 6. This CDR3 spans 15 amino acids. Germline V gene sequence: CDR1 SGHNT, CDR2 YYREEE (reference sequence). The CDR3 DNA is TGTGCCAGCAGGACGCTGGGACTAGCGGGAGGGGAGCAGTTCTTC. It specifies CASRTLGLAGGEQFF.

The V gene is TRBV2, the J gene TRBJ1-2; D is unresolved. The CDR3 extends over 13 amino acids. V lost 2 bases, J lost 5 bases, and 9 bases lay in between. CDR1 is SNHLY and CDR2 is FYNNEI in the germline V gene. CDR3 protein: CASSEQAPYGYTF. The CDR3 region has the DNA TGTGCCAGCAGTGAACAGGCCCCTTATGGCTACACCTTC.

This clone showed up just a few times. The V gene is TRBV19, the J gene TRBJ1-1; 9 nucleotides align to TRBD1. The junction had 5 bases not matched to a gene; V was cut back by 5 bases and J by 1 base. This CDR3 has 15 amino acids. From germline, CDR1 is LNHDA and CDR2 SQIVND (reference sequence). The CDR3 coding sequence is TGTGCCAGTAGTCCCGGACAGGGGTGGAACACTGAAGCTTTCTTT. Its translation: CASSPGQGWNTEAFF.

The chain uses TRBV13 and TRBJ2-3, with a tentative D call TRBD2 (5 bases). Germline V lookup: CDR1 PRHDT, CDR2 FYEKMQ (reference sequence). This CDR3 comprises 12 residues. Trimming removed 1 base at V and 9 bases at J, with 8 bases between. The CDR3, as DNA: TGTGCCAGCAGCTTAGAGACTATCACGCAGTATTTT. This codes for CASSLETITQYF.

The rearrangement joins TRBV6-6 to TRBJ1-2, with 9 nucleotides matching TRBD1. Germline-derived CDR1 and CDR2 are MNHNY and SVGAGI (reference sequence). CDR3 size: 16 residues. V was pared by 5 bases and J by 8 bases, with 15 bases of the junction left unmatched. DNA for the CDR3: TGTGCCAGCAGTAACCTCGCCGGGACAGGGATTGGGGGCTACACCTTC. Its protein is CASSNLAGTGIGGYTF.

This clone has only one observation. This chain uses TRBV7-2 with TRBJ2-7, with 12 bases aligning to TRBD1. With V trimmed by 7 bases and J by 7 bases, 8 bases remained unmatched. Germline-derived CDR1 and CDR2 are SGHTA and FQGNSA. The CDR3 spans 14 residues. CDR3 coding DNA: TGTGCCAGCAATAGGGGACAGGGGGCAAGGGAGCAGTACTTC. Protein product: CASNRGQGAREQYF.

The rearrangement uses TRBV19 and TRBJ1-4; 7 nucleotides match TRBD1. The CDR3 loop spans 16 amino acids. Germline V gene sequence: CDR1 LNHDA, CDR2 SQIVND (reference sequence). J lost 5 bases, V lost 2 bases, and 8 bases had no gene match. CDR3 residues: CASSIINRGSNEKLFF. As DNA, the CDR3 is TGTGCCAGTAGTATAATAAACAGGGGATCCAATGAAAAACTGTTTTTT. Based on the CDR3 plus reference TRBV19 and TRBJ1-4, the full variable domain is DGGITQSPKYLFRKEGQNVTLSCEQNLNHDAMYWYRQDPGQGLRLIYYSQIVNDFQKGDIAEGYSVSREKKESFPLTVTSAQKNPTAFYLCASSIINRGSNEKLFFGSGTQLSVL.

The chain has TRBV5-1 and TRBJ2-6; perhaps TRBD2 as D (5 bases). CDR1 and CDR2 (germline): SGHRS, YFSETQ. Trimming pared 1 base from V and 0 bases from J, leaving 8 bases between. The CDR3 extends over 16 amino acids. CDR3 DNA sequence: TGCGCCAGCAGCTTGATGGGAGACTCTGGGGCCAACGTCCTGACTTTC. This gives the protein CASSLMGDSGANVLTF.

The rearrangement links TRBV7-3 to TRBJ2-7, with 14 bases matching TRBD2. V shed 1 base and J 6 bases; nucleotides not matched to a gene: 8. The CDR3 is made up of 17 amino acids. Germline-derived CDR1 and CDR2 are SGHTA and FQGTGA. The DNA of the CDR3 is TGTGCCAGCAGCTTAAGACTAGCGGGAGGGCCATACTCCGAGCAGTACTTC. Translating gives CASSLRLAGGPYSEQYF.

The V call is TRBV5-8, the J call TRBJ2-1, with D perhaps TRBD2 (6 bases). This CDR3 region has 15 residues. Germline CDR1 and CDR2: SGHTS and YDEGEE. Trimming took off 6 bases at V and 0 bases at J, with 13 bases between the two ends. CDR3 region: CASIRGGSSYNEQFF. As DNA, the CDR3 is TGTGCCAGCATACGTGGGGGGAGCTCCTACAATGAGCAGTTCTTC.

The CDR3 nucleotides read TGTGCCAGCAGTGCTCTCGGGGGGGTGGATGAAAAACTGTTTTTT. This gives the protein CASSALGGVDEKLFF. The chain has TRBV7-2 and TRBJ1-4, with D tentatively TRBD1 (5 bases). The ends were cut back, 6 bases at V and 6 bases at J, with 17 bases in the middle. The CDR3 extends over 15 amino acids. Germline assignment: CDR1 SGHTA and CDR2 FQGNSA.

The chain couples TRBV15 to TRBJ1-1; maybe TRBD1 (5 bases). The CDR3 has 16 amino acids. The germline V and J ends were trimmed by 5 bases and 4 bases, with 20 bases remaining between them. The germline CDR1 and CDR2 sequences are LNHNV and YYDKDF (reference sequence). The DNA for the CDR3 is TGTGCCACCAGCCGCCCCTTGGGGGGTAGGGGCACTGAAGCTTTCTTT. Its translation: CATSRPLGGRGTEAFF.